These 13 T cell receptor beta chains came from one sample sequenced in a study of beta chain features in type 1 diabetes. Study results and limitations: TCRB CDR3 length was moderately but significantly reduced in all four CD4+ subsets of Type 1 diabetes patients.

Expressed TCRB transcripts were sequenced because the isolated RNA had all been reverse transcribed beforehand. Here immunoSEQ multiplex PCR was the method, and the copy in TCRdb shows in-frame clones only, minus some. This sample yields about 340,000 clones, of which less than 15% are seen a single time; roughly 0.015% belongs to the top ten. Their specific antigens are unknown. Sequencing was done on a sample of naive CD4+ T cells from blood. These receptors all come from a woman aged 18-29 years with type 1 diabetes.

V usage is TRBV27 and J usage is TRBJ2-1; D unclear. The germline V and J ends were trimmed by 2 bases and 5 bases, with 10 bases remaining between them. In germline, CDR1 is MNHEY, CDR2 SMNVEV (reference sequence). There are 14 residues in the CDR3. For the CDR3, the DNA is TGTGCCAGCAGTTTAATCGCACAAAACAATGAGCAGTTCTTC. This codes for CASSLIAQNNEQFF.

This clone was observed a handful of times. The CDR3 nucleotides are TGTGCCAGTAGTATTCGACAGACCGGGGAGCTGTTTTTT. Amino acid sequence: CASSIRQTGELFF. The gene calls are TRBV19 and TRBJ2-2; maybe TRBD1 (5 bases). Trimming removed 3 bases from V and 5 bases from J, with 7 bases in between. Germline assignment: CDR1 LNHDA and CDR2 SQIVND (reference sequence). CDR3 size: 13 residues.

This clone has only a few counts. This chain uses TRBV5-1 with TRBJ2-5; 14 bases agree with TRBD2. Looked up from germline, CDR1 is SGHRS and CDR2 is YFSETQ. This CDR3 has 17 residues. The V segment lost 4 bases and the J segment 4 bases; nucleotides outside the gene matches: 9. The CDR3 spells CASSPGLAGVGRETQYF. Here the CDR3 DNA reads TGCGCCAGCAGCCCGGGACTAGCGGGAGTAGGCCGAGAGACCCAGTACTTC.

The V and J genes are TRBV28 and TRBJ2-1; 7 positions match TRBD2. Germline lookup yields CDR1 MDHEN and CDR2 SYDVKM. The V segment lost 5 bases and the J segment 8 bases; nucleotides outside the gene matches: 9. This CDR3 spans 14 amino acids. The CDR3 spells CASSPQPSGDEQFF. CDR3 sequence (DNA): TGTGCCAGCAGTCCCCAACCTAGCGGCGATGAGCAGTTCTTC.

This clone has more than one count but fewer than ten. As DNA, the CDR3 is TGTGCCAGCAGCCAAGATAAGGCTAGCGGGAGGTACGAGCAGTACTTC. Translation gives CASSQDKASGRYEQYF. The rearrangement uses TRBV14 and TRBJ2-7, with TRBD2 matching 11 bases. The V gene end was trimmed by 0 bases and the J gene end by 4 bases; junction bases not matched to a gene: 5. Germline CDR1 SGHDN, CDR2 FVKESK. The CDR3 sequence is 16 residues long.

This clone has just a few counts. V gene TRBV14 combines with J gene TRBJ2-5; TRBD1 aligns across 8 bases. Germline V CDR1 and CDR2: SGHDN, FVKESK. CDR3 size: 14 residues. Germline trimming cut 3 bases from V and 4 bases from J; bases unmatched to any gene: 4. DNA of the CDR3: TGTGCCAGCAGCCAGGACAGGGACCGAGAGACCCAGTACTTC. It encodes CASSQDRDRETQYF.

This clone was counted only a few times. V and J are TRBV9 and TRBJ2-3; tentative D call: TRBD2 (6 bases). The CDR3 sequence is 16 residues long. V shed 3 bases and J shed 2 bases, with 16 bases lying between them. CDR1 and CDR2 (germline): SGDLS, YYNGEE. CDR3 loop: CASSAPFGGATDTQYF. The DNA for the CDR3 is TGTGCCAGCAGCGCCCCATTCGGCGGGGCCACAGATACGCAGTATTTT.

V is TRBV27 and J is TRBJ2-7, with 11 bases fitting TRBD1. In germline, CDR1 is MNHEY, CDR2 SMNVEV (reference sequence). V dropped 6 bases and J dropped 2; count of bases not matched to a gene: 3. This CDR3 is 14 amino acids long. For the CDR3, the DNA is TGTGCCAGCAGACGGGACAGGGGGACCTACGAGCAGTACTTC. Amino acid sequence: CASRRDRGTYEQYF.

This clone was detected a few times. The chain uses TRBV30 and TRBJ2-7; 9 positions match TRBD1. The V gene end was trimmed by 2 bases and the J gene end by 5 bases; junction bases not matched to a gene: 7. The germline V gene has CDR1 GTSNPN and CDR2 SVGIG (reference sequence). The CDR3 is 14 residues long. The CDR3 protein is CAWSPGTGSNEQYV. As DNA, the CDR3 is TGTGCCTGGAGTCCCGGGACAGGGTCCAACGAGCAGTACGTC.

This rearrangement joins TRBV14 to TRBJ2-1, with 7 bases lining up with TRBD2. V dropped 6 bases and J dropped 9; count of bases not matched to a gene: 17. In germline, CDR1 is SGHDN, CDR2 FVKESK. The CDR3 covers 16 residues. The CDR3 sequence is CASSPETSSKWGEQFF. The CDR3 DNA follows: TGTGCCAGCAGTCCTGAGACTAGCTCGAAGTGGGGTGAGCAGTTCTTC.

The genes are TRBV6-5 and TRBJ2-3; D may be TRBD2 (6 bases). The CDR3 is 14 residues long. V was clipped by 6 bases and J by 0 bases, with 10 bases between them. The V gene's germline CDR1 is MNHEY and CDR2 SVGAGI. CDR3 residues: CASSRGTSTDTQYF. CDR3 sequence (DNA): TGTGCCAGCAGCCGCGGGACTAGCACAGATACGCAGTATTTT.

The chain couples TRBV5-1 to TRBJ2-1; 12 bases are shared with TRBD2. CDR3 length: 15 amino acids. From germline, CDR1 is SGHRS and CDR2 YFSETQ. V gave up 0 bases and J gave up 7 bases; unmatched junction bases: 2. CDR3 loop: CASSLGGTSGNEQFF. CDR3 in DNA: TGCGCCAGCAGCTTGGGGGGGACTAGCGGGAATGAGCAGTTCTTC.

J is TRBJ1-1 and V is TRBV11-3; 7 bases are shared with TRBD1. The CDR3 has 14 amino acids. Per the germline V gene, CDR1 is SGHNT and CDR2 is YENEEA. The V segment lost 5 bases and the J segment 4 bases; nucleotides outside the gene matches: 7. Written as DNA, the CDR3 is TGTGCCAGCAGCCTACAGGGGATCGGCACTGAAGCTTTCTTT. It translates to CASSLQGIGTEAFF.